What follows are 9 T cell receptor beta chains derived from one specimen sequenced in a study of T cell clonality in common variable immunodeficiency. Method: immunoSEQ multiplex PCR; TCRdb's copy keeps in-frame clones and lacks some. This sample carries 40,000 to 45,000 clones and no singletons, and 10% goes to the top ten. The sequenced sample was peripheral blood mononuclear cells. These receptors all stem from a person aged 18 to 75 in good health.

Ten or more counts support this clone. The CDR3 is cut off 3 residues early in the read; its end comes from the germline J gene. The chain recombines TRBV18 with TRBJ2-1; 13 nucleotides align to TRBD2. Germline lookup yields CDR1 KGHSH and CDR2 LQKENI. V shed 3 bases and J 4 bases; nucleotides not matched to a gene: 12. CDR3 length: 19 residues. The sequenced CDR3 bases are TGTGCCAGCTCACCTAACTCGGGGACTAGCGGGACCATATACAATGAG. Translating it yields CASSPNSGTSGTIYNE. The whole CDR3 region reads CASSPNSGTSGTIYNEQFF.

This clone was picked up many times. The read terminates 3 residues ahead of where the CDR3 ends, so the germline J gene completes it. The chain combines TRBV19 with TRBJ1-4; D is unclear. V lost 4 bases to trimming and J lost 8 bases, with 8 bases between them. The V gene's germline CDR1 is LNHDA and CDR2 SQIVND (reference sequence). The CDR3 runs 12 residues. The CDR3 sequence is CASSTTREKLFF. CDR3 bases read: TGTGCCAGTAGTACAACCAGGGAAAAA.

Points on this clone: The read comes to an end 3 residues before the CDR3 does, leaving the germline J gene to fill in the end. The chain links TRBV25-1 to TRBJ2-3; 9 bases line up with TRBD2. The CDR3 has 16 residues. CDR1 and CDR2 from the germline V gene are MGHDK and SYGVNS. With V trimmed by 8 bases and J by 4 bases, 13 bases remained unmatched. The CDR3 here is CASASGLASHSDTQYF. The sequenced CDR3 bases are TGTGCCAGCGCGTCTGGACTAGCGAGTCACTCAGATACG. Looking up the rest from reference TRBV25-1 and TRBJ2-3 gives the full variable domain: EADIYQTPRYLVIGTGKKITLECSQTMGHDKMYWYQQDPGMELHLIHYSYGVNSTEKGDLSSESTVSRIRTEHFPLTLESARPSHTSQYLCASASGLASHSDTQYFGPGTRLTVL.

This clone appeared many times. The CDR3 is cut off 3 residues early in the read; its end comes from the germline J gene. The chain couples TRBV6-1 to TRBJ1-2, with D unclear. Between the trimmed V and J ends, which lost 1 base and 3 bases, there was a span of 6 bases. CDR1 and CDR2 (germline): MNHNS, SASEGT. CDR3 length equals 13 residues. The sequenced part of the CDR3 DNA is TGTGCCAGCAGTGAAGACAGTCACTATGGC. Translation: CASSEDSHYG. Given in full, the CDR3 is CASSEDSHYGYTF.

This clone was detected many times. The CDR3 extends 3 residues past the end of the read, so its final part is completed from the germline J gene. The chain links TRBV28 to TRBJ1-4; 9 nucleotides line up with TRBD1. This CDR3 contains 17 residues. Germline trimming cut 6 bases from V and 8 bases from J; bases unmatched to any gene: 16. Per germline, CDR1 MDHEN and CDR2 SYDVKM. Partial CDR3 DNA: TGTGCCAGCAGCCTCACAGGCCCGGGGACAGGGAAGGAAAAA. Translating it yields CASSLTGPGTGKEK. The whole CDR3 protein reads CASSLTGPGTGKEKLFF.

This clone appeared many times. The read is 3 residues too short to cover the CDR3 end, so that end is filled in from the germline J gene. The chain couples TRBV20-1 to TRBJ2-1; the D gene is possibly TRBD2 (6 bases). Germline V lookup: CDR1 DFQATT, CDR2 SNEGSKA (reference sequence). This CDR3 spans 17 amino acids. The V and J ends lost 2 bases and 3 bases respectively, with 20 bases between them. CDR3 residues: CSARSSAGLVGYNEQFF. The DNA read from the CDR3 is TGCAGTGCTAGATCGTCGGCGGGGCTCGTCGGCTACAATGAG.

This clone was seen a handful of times. At one of its ends the junction is not consistent with the germline gene, which may arise from a read error. Coverage ceases 3 residues before the CDR3 finishes, and the germline J gene fills in the end. This specimen includes other DNA sequences encoding the same CDR3. This chain joins TRBV20-1 and TRBJ1-5; D uncertain. Germline V gene sequence: CDR1 DFQATT, CDR2 SNEGSKA (reference sequence). This CDR3 is built from 16 residues. Incomplete CDR3 DNA: TGTAGTGCTACCCAAGCATATGGGCGGGGAAGTCAGCCC. Protein: CSATQAYGRGSQP. The entire CDR3 protein is CSATQAYGRGSQPQHF.

This clone was counted ten times or more. The read terminates 3 residues before the CDR3 end, so the remaining end is supplied by the germline J gene. The chain combines TRBV7-9 with TRBJ1-4; 8 nucleotides align to TRBD1. V was pared by 6 bases and J by 8 bases, with 5 bases of the junction left unmatched. The CDR3 spans 13 residues. CDR1 and CDR2 from the germline V gene are SEHNR and FQNEAQ (reference sequence). The chain's CDR3 is CASRETGEEKLFF. Partial CDR3 DNA: TGTGCCAGCAGGGAGACAGGGGAGGAAAAA.

This clone was detected ten times or more. The read terminates 3 residues ahead of where the CDR3 ends, so the germline J gene completes it. This chain links TRBV13 with TRBJ2-2; 7 nucleotides line up with TRBD1. Germline CDR1 is PRHDT and CDR2 is FYEKMQ (reference sequence). This CDR3 is 17 amino acids long. The trim removed 5 bases at V and 0 bases at J, leaving 9 bases unmatched. The part of the CDR3 DNA that was read is TGTGCCAGCAGCCGGGGACAGCCTACCGCGAACACCGGGGAG. Amino acids: CASSRGQPTANTGE. The whole CDR3 protein is CASSRGQPTANTGELFF.